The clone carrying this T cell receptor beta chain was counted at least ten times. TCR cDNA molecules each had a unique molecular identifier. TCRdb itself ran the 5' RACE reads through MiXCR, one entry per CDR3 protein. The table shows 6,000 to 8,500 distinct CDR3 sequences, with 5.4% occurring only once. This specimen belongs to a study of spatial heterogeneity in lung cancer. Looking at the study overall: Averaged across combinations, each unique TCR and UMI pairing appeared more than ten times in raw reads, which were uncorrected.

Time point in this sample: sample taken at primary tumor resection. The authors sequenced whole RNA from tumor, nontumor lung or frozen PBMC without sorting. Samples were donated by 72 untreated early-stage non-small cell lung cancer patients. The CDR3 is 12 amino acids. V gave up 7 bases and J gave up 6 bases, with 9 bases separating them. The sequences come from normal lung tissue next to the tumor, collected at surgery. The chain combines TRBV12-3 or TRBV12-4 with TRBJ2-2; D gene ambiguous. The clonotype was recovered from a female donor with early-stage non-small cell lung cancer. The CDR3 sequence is CASTPVSGELFF. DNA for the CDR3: TGTGCCAGCACCCCGGTTTCCGGGGAGCTGTTTTTT.